The 20 T cell receptor beta chains below come from one sample, sequenced in a study of T cells in pancreatic ductal adenocarcinoma. The selected patients with pancreatic ductal adenocarcinoma had surgery but no neoadjuvant therapy. The data were produced by immunoSEQ multiplex PCR, yet TCRdb's version contains in-frame clones alone and is incomplete. The sample lists about 97,000 clones; 90% to 95% were seen once. Material: PBMCs. Source of these receptors: a human donor with pancreatic ductal adenocarcinoma.

The chain couples TRBV4-1 to TRBJ1-2; TRBD1 matches at 7 bases. Germline lookup yields CDR1 MGHRA and CDR2 YSYEKL. The CDR3 is 15 residues long. V lost 2 bases and J lost 2; bases outside the gene matches: 5. CDR3 in amino acids: CASSQPGQINYGYTF. CDR3 in DNA: TGCGCCAGCAGCCAACCGGGACAGATAAACTATGGCTACACCTTC.

This rearrangement joins TRBV5-1 to TRBJ2-7; the match to TRBD2 covers 10 bases. Trimming took 3 bases from V and 7 from J; bases not matched to a gene: 10. Germline V gene lookup returns CDR1 SGHRS and CDR2 YFSETQ. The CDR3 loop spans 15 amino acids. The CDR3 DNA reads as TGCGCCAGCAGCTCGTCTCTAGCGGGAGCTCGTGAGCAGTACTTC. Its translation is CASSSSLAGAREQYF.

This chain connects TRBV10-3 to TRBJ2-7; TRBD1 aligns across 9 bases. V lost 0 bases to trimming and J lost 7 bases; unmatched junction nucleotides: 4. The CDR3 totals 14 residues. CDR1 is ENHRY, CDR2 SYGVKD, per germline. CDR3 in amino acids: CAISESQGAREQYF. The CDR3 nucleotides are TGTGCCATCAGTGAGTCACAGGGGGCGCGGGAGCAGTACTTC.

The rearrangement uses TRBV15 and TRBJ2-7, with D perhaps TRBD2 (5 bases). This CDR3 spans 17 amino acids. V lost 0 bases and J 6 bases, leaving 21 bases between the germline ends. Germline V gene lookup returns CDR1 LNHNV and CDR2 YYDKDF (reference sequence). Here the CDR3 DNA reads TGTGCCACCAGCAGAGATCCTCCCGCCGGGATTCTCCGCGAGCAGTACTTC. Protein: CATSRDPPAGILREQYF.

The rearrangement links TRBV19 to TRBJ2-3; the D gene is possibly TRBD2 (6 bases). Looked up from germline, CDR1 is LNHDA and CDR2 is SQIVND (reference sequence). This CDR3 region has 15 residues. The germline V and J ends were trimmed by 3 bases and 1 base, with 11 bases remaining between them. The CDR3 bases are TGTGCCAGTAGTATGGGGGTAGCGGGCACAGATACGCAGTATTTT. This encodes CASSMGVAGTDTQYF.

This sequence joins TRBV15 and TRBJ2-5; tentatively, D is TRBD2 (6 bases). V dropped 1 base and J dropped 5 bases, with 14 bases sitting between them. CDR3 size: 15 residues. CDR1 is LNHNV, CDR2 YYDKDF, per germline (reference sequence). Written as DNA, the CDR3 is TGTGCCACCAGCAGAGTAACTAGCCCCGACGAGACCCAGTACTTC. It codes for CATSRVTSPDETQYF.

This clone has only a few counts. The rearrangement links TRBV4-2 to TRBJ2-4; possibly TRBD2 for D (6 bases). The CDR3 is 15 amino acids. V dropped 4 bases and J dropped 2 bases, with 12 bases sitting between them. CDR1 LGHNA and CDR2 YNFKEQ come from the germline V gene. The CDR3 nucleotides read TGTGCCAGCAGCCCGGGGGACGCAACCAAAAACATTCAGTACTTC. Translating it yields CASSPGDATKNIQYF.

CDR3 region: CASSLRAGPLTDTQYF. CDR3 nucleotide sequence: TGTGCCAGCAGCTTAAGGGCGGGGCCACTCACAGATACGCAGTATTTT. The V gene is TRBV13, the J gene TRBJ2-3; D possibly corresponds to TRBD2 (6 bases). There are 16 residues in the CDR3. Germline V gene lookup returns CDR1 PRHDT and CDR2 FYEKMQ (reference sequence). V was cut by 2 bases and J by 2 bases, with 14 bases left in between. Looking up the rest from reference TRBV13 and TRBJ2-3 gives the full variable domain: AAGVIQSPRHLIKEKRETATLKCYPIPRHDTVYWYQQGPGQDPQFLISFYEKMQSDKGSIPDRFSAQQFSDYHSELNMSSLELGDSALYFCASSLRAGPLTDTQYFGPGTRLTVL.

V and J are TRBV5-1 and TRBJ2-1, with 11 positions matching TRBD2. V shed 0 bases and J 9 bases; nucleotides not matched to a gene: 5. Germline V gene data show CDR1 as SGHRS and CDR2 as YFSETQ. The CDR3 covers 15 residues. The CDR3 protein is CASSLGTSGLLEQFF. The CDR3 bases are TGCGCCAGCAGCTTGGGGACTAGCGGGTTACTTGAGCAGTTCTTC.

Remarks on this clone: Other DNA sequences from this sample encode an identical CDR3 as well. The genes are TRBV18 and TRBJ2-5, with 7 bases lining up with TRBD1. This CDR3 region has 14 residues. V lost 3 bases, J lost 0 bases, and 1 base stayed unmatched. Germline CDR1 reads KGHSH; CDR2 reads LQKENI. The CDR3 nucleotides are TGTGCCAGCTCACCCGGGACAGACCAAGAGACCCAGTACTTC. Translating gives CASSPGTDQETQYF.

This chain joins TRBV4-3 and TRBJ2-1; 8 bases match TRBD2. J lost 4 bases, V lost 0 bases, and 11 bases had no gene match. Germline V gene data show CDR1 as LGHNA and CDR2 as YSLEER. The CDR3 consists of 18 residues. The DNA for the CDR3 is TGCGCCAGCAGCCAAGATCGAGGAGCGGGAGTCGTGTACAATGAGCAGTTCTTC. It is translated as CASSQDRGAGVVYNEQFF.

The J gene is TRBJ2-7, the V gene TRBV7-2; a weak D match, TRBD2 (5 bases). The V gene lost 5 bases and the J gene lost 2 bases, with 10 bases spanning the gap. The germline V gene has CDR1 SGHTA and CDR2 FQGNSA. The CDR3 spans 13 residues. CDR3 in amino acids: CASSPGRTYEQYF. For the CDR3, the DNA is TGTGCCAGCAGCCCTGGGAGAACCTACGAGCAGTACTTC.

J is TRBJ1-3 and V is TRBV18; D not certain. V was shortened by 5 bases and J by 0 bases, with 11 bases between the two germline ends. The germline CDR1 and CDR2 sequences are KGHSH and LQKENI. CDR3 size: 15 residues. CDR3 residues: CASSSTEYSGNTIYF. CDR3 coding DNA: TGTGCCAGCTCATCTACAGAGTACTCTGGAAACACCATATATTTT.

The rearrangement links TRBV29-1 to TRBJ2-7, with 7 bases lining up with TRBD1. V shed 8 bases, J shed 1 base, and the junction held 5 bases outside the gene matches. This CDR3 region has 12 residues. Germline CDR1 SQVTM, CDR2 ANQGSEA. This chain's CDR3 is CSIYRGSYEQYF. In DNA form, the CDR3 reads TGCAGCATATACAGGGGATCCTACGAGCAGTACTTC.

The chain joins TRBV4-3 to TRBJ2-1; 7 bases fit TRBD2. Germline CDR1 is LGHNA and CDR2 is YSLEER. With V trimmed by 4 bases and J by 4 bases, 7 bases remained unmatched. This CDR3 has 15 amino acids. The CDR3 DNA sequence: TGCGCCAGCAGCCCAACTAGCGTGGCGTACAATGAGCAGTTCTTC. Its protein product is CASSPTSVAYNEQFF.

The V call is TRBV7-6, the J call TRBJ2-7; 7 nucleotides align to TRBD2. V shed 0 bases, J shed 3 bases, and the junction held 2 bases outside the gene matches. Germline loops: CDR1 SGHVS, CDR2 FNYEAQ. This CDR3 has 14 amino acids. This CDR3 is CASSLAGLDYEQYF. The CDR3 nucleotides read TGTGCCAGCAGCTTAGCTGGACTAGACTACGAGCAGTACTTC.

Written as DNA, the CDR3 is TGTGCCAGCAGCGTAGAAGGTTGGGGGGGCTACGAGCAGTACTTC. Protein: CASSVEGWGGYEQYF. The V gene is TRBV9, the J gene TRBJ2-7; 7 positions match TRBD2. V shed 0 bases, J shed 3 bases, and the junction held 6 bases outside the gene matches. Germline-derived CDR1 and CDR2 are SGDLS and YYNGEE. The CDR3 contains 15 residues.

The chain joins TRBV5-1 to TRBJ2-7; 10 positions agree with TRBD2. The CDR3 loop spans 14 amino acids. The V gene's germline CDR1 is SGHRS and CDR2 YFSETQ. Losses at the gene ends were 0 bases for V and 4 bases for J; bases not matched to a gene: 1. The CDR3 DNA reads as TGCGCCAGCAGCTTGGTAGCGGGAGGTTACGAGCAGTACTTC. This encodes CASSLVAGGYEQYF.

The chain has TRBV5-5 and TRBJ1-1, with D tentatively TRBD1 (5 bases). This CDR3 has 14 residues. Germline lookup yields CDR1 SGHKS and CDR2 YYEKEE (reference sequence). V was pared by 0 bases and J by 3 bases, with 9 bases between. CDR3 sequence: CASSLEWGDTEAFF. The CDR3 DNA reads as TGTGCCAGCAGCTTGGAGTGGGGGGACACTGAAGCTTTCTTT.

The V gene is TRBV11-2, the J gene TRBJ1-4; D possibly corresponds to TRBD1 (6 bases). Trimming took off 0 bases at V and 8 bases at J, with 10 bases between the two ends. This CDR3 contains 14 residues. Germline CDR1 is SGHAT and CDR2 is FQNNGV. The CDR3 loop reads CASSLDNGGEKLFF. The CDR3 nucleotides are TGTGCCAGCAGCTTAGATAATGGGGGCGAAAAACTGTTTTTT.